The T cell receptor beta chain described here comes from a study of blood T cells in healthy people across ages. Of note for this clonotype: The antigen remains unidentified.

Study findings and constraints: Across the age range, TCR beta diversity per million T cells fell in a roughly linear way.

The CDR3 totals 14 residues. V dropped 6 bases and J dropped 0; count of bases not matched to a gene: 0. The germline gives CDR1 SGHTA, CDR2 FQGTGA. Through a sample-barcoded 5' primer and a J-beta primer mix, a second PCR was run for roughly 6 to 11 cycles. TCRdb redid the calling of the 5' RACE reads with MiXCR, one entry per CDR3 protein. Of roughly 800,000 distinct CDR3 sequences detected, approximately 25% appear once; the ten largest clones hold 3% to 4.5%. The data were also submitted as part of a second study, on T cells of mothers and their children. That investigation notes: None of the identified T cell clones proved to be persistent microchimeric clones.

This clonotype was sampled from a boy between 10 and 17 years old in good health. V gene TRBV7-3 combines with J gene TRBJ2-2; 8 nucleotides agree with TRBD1. Sequenced input: blood. Here the CDR3 DNA reads TGTGCCAGCAGACAGGGGGCGAACACCGGGGAGCTGTTTTTT. Encoded protein: CASRQGANTGELFF.